The present T cell receptor beta chain was sequenced within a study of identical twins. Findings of the study overall: With beta out-of-frame sequences, excess sharing by twins was weaker. For out-of-frame alpha sequences shared by twins, low generation probability was in excess.

On this clonotype: The antigen is not known.

TCRdb re-analysed the 5' RACE reads in MiXCR, keeping a single row per CDR3 protein. The profile shows 450,000 or so distinct CDR3 sequences, 12% to 15% of them singletons. Germline values: CDR1 SGHTA, CDR2 FQGNSA. The CDR3 loop spans 15 amino acids. V shed 3 bases and J shed 1 base, with 12 bases lying between them. These same records also appear under a second study, on yellow fever vaccine responses in identical twins.

The V and J genes are TRBV7-2 and TRBJ1-1, with D unresolved. The sequence was obtained from a woman between 18 and 29 years old in good health. Sample: CD4+ T cells sorted from blood. CDR3 DNA sequence: TGTGCCAGCAGCTTGGATTTAGGGAAGAACACTGAAGCTTTCTTT. This encodes CASSLDLGKNTEAFF.